Included here is one T cell receptor beta chain sequence, with context. V was pared by 0 bases and J by 0 bases, with 9 bases between. Germline V gene lookup returns CDR1 DFQATT and CDR2 SNEGSKA (reference sequence). This CDR3 spans 15 amino acids. The data were obtained in a study of T cell repertoires in cytomegalovirus infection. MiXCR, applied by TCRdb to the reads, yields one record per CDR3 protein. The sample has around 450,000 distinct CDR3 sequences; about 11% are singletons. The clonotype comes from a human donor in good health (CMV status not recorded). Some clones in this sample may be carry-over from other donors' samples. Sequencing input: PBMCs. The chain carries TRBV20-1 and TRBJ2-1, with D unresolved. For the CDR3, the DNA is TGCAGTGCTAGAGATTTGAGCTACTCCTACAATGAGCAGTTCTTC. It encodes CSARDLSYSYNEQFF.